These 27 T cell receptor beta chains came from one sample sequenced in a study of glioma-infiltrating T cells. Amplification of TCR alpha and beta CDR3 regions from RNA used iRepertoire nested multiplex PCR. TCRdb called the multiplex PCR reads again in MiXCR, with one record for every CDR3 protein. The sample has 100,000 to 150,000 distinct CDR3 sequences; around 23% are singletons. The sample taken for sequencing was glioma tissue, nonneoplastic brain tissue, or PBMCs (not recorded which). These receptors all come from a human donor with low-grade glioma or glioblastoma, undergoing nonglioma brain surgery, or in good health (not recorded which).

This clonotype has a count of ten or more. The rearrangement uses TRBV20-1 and TRBJ2-3; 8 bases are shared with TRBD1. The germline CDR1 and CDR2 sequences are DFQATT and SNEGSKA (reference sequence). The CDR3 is 13 residues long. V lost 3 bases, J lost 6 bases, and 5 bases stayed unmatched. In nucleotides, the CDR3 is TGCAGTGCTAGTTTTCAGGGGGCGGATACGCAGTATTTT. Translated: CSASFQGADTQYF.

This clonotype was detected a few times. J is TRBJ2-5 and V is TRBV6-2 or TRBV6-3, with TRBD2 identical over 9 bases. The CDR3 has 14 amino acids. V shed 5 bases, J shed 5 bases, and the junction held 6 bases outside the gene matches. The germline gives CDR1 MNHEY, CDR2 SVGEGT. CDR3: CASSGGGRAETQYF. Here the CDR3 DNA reads TGTGCCAGCAGTGGTGGCGGGAGGGCGGAGACCCAGTACTTC.

This clonotype showed up just once. A junction boundary mismatches the germline segment, possibly from a read error. The chain links TRBV3-1 to TRBJ2-1, with D perhaps TRBD2 (5 bases). Germline assignment: CDR1 LGHDT and CDR2 YNNKEL (reference sequence). The CDR3 totals 18 residues. Here the CDR3 DNA reads TGTGCCAGCAGGAAGACTAAGACTATCCTATCTGCTGACAATGAGGAGTTCTTC. Translating it yields CASRKTKTILSADNEEFF.

This clonotype was seen repeatedly, ten times or more. The rearrangement uses TRBV28 and TRBJ1-1; D is undetermined. V was trimmed by 8 bases and J by 1 base, leaving 11 bases between them. CDR1 is MDHEN, CDR2 SYDVKM, per germline. The CDR3 sequence is 13 residues long. In DNA, the CDR3 is TGTGCCAGCCGGTGGGATGGGAACACTGAAGCTTTCTTT. Amino acids: CASRWDGNTEAFF.

The rearrangement links TRBV9 to TRBJ2-1, with 7 bases aligning to TRBD1. This CDR3 is 15 amino acids long. J gave up 4 bases and V 2 bases, and 6 bases lay outside the gene matches. Germline V gene lookup returns CDR1 SGDLS and CDR2 YYNGEE. CDR3 region: CASSVSGGPYNEQFF. CDR3 sequence (DNA): TGTGCCAGCAGCGTCTCAGGGGGTCCGTACAATGAGCAGTTCTTC.

This clonotype was counted at least ten times. The genes are TRBV6-2 or TRBV6-3 and TRBJ2-1, with TRBD2 matching over 12 bases. This CDR3 region has 16 residues. Germline V gene data show CDR1 as MNHEY and CDR2 as SVGEGT. V shed 0 bases and J 5 bases; nucleotides not matched to a gene: 2. The CDR3: CASSYSWTSGNNEQFF. In DNA, the CDR3 is TGTGCCAGCAGTTACTCCTGGACTAGCGGGAACAATGAGCAGTTCTTC.

This clonotype was counted at least ten times. The chain uses TRBV7-8 and TRBJ2-5, with D perhaps assigned TRBD1 or TRBD2 (5 bases each). CDR1 SGHVS and CDR2 FQNEAQ come from the germline V gene. With 2 bases removed from V and 4 bases from J, the gap between germline ends came to 11 bases. CDR3 size: 14 residues. The CDR3 spells CASSLNPGAETQYF. CDR3 coding DNA: TGTGCCAGCAGCTTAAATCCCGGGGCAGAGACCCAGTACTTC.

Details on this clonotype: Lacking the conserved final phenylalanine or tryptophan, this CDR3 likely reflects a read error. This rearrangement joins TRBV6-5 to TRBJ2-7; 10 bases fit TRBD2. This CDR3 spans 14 amino acids. Germline V gives CDR1 MNHEY, CDR2 SVGAGI. The CDR3 nucleotides read TGTGCCAGCAGTTACCTAGCGGGAGCCAACGATCAGTACTTA. Amino acid sequence: CASSYLAGANDQYL.

This chain uses TRBV5-4 with TRBJ1-2; D may be TRBD1 (6 bases). Germline CDR1 reads SGHNT; CDR2 reads YYREEE (reference sequence). Trimming took 0 bases from V and 6 from J, leaving 18 bases between them. The CDR3 length is 16 residues. CDR3 amino acids: CASSLDPWGRKDGYTF. The CDR3 DNA reads TGTGCCAGCAGCTTGGATCCATGGGGGCGCAAGGATGGCTACACCTTC.

This clonotype was picked up many times. The chain combines TRBV20-1 with TRBJ1-1, with a weak D call TRBD1 (6 bases). V lost 5 bases and J 1 base, leaving 11 bases between the germline ends. The CDR3 sequence is 13 residues long. Germline V gives CDR1 DFQATT, CDR2 SNEGSKA (reference sequence). The DNA of the CDR3 is TGCAGTGCTTATGGGGGGGCGAACACTGAAGCTTTCTTT. Amino acids: CSAYGGANTEAFF.

In its sample, this clonotype was seen many times. This rearrangement joins TRBV7-2 to TRBJ2-7; 10 bases agree with TRBD2. CDR3 length: 14 residues. Germline V lookup: CDR1 SGHTA, CDR2 FQGNSA. V trimming: 4 bases; J trimming: 5 bases; junction bases outside the gene matches: 5. CDR3 protein: CASSSSGRVHEQYF. The DNA for the CDR3 is TGTGCCAGCAGCTCTAGCGGGAGAGTCCACGAGCAGTACTTC.

This clonotype was recorded at least ten times. V is TRBV3-1 and J is TRBJ2-7; the match to TRBD2 covers 11 bases. Per germline, CDR1 LGHDT and CDR2 YNNKEL (reference sequence). The CDR3 covers 15 residues. V shed 4 bases and J 6 bases; nucleotides not matched to a gene: 8. CDR3 protein: CASSRLAGGPAEQYF. The CDR3 bases are TGTGCCAGCAGCCGCCTAGCGGGAGGTCCCGCCGAGCAGTACTTC.

At least ten counts were recorded for this clonotype. CDR3 coding DNA: TGTGCCAGCAGCATACAGGAGATACGGGAGCAGTACTTC. Encoded protein: CASSIQEIREQYF. The chain is built from TRBV7-3 and TRBJ2-7; perhaps TRBD1 as D (5 bases). This CDR3 comprises 13 residues. V lost 5 bases, J lost 7 bases, and 15 bases lay in between. The V gene's germline CDR1 is SGHTA and CDR2 FQGTGA.

There are a few counts of this clonotype. It may be a read error: a sequence one base away is much more abundant. The CDR3 nucleotides are TGTGCCAGCCGCTTAGCCCCCCGACAGGGCTACGAGCAGTACTTC. This codes for CASRLAPRQGYEQYF. The chain recombines TRBV7-2 with TRBJ2-7, with 7 bases fitting TRBD1. Germline V gene sequence: CDR1 SGHTA, CDR2 FQGNSA. The CDR3 extends over 15 amino acids. Combining the CDR3 with reference TRBV7-2 and TRBJ2-7 gives the whole variable domain GAGVSQSPSNKVTEKGKDVELRCDPISGHTALYWYRQSLGQGLEFLIYFQGNSAPDKSGLPSDRFSAERTGGSVSTLTIQRTQQEDSAVYLCASRLAPRQGYEQYFGPGTRLTVT.

There are many counts of this clonotype. The chain uses TRBV28 and TRBJ1-5; D uncertain. This CDR3 is 14 amino acids long. V lost 2 bases to trimming and J lost 7 bases, with 12 bases between them. The germline V gene has CDR1 MDHEN and CDR2 SYDVKM. In DNA form, the CDR3 reads TGTGCCAGCAGTTTAAGGGTTAACCCACAGCCCCAGCATTTT. Translated, it gives CASSLRVNPQPQHF.

In its sample, this clonotype was seen many times. The chain recombines TRBV20-1 with TRBJ2-1; 7 positions agree with TRBD2. V lost 0 bases and J lost 0; bases outside the gene matches: 5. Per germline, CDR1 DFQATT and CDR2 SNEGSKA (reference sequence). There are 16 residues in the CDR3. CDR3 in DNA: TGCAGTGCTAGAGATCTGGGAGGGTCCTCCTACAATGAGCAGTTCTTC. Its protein product is CSARDLGGSSYNEQFF.

The count of this clonotype is one. This clone may be a read error of a much larger clone one base away. This rearrangement joins TRBV5-6 to TRBJ2-5; D not resolved. This CDR3 is built from 13 residues. CDR1 is SGHDT, CDR2 YYEEEE, per germline. V was trimmed by 2 bases and J by 5 bases, leaving 10 bases between them. CDR3 sequence (DNA): TGTGCCAGCAGCTTAACAGTGAGTGAGACCCAGTACTTC. Translation: CASSLTVSETQYF.

CDR3 sequence reads: CSVERNYGYTF. The CDR3 DNA reads as TGCAGCGTTGAAAGGAACTATGGCTACACCTTC. This rearrangement joins TRBV29-1 to TRBJ1-2, with unresolved D. The V end was cut by 2 bases, the J end by 2 bases, with 3 bases between. CDR1 SQVTM and CDR2 ANQGSEA come from the germline V gene. There are 11 residues in the CDR3.

The chain combines TRBV12-3 or TRBV12-4 with TRBJ1-2, with 7 bases that match TRBD1. CDR3 length: 11 residues. The J segment lost 9 bases and the V segment lost 5 bases, leaving 3 bases of the junction unmatched. The CDR3 loop reads CASSRQGSYTF. DNA for the CDR3: TGTGCCAGCAGTCGACAGGGTAGCTACACCTTC.

This clonotype was seen just once. The rearrangement joins TRBV6-2 or TRBV6-3 to TRBJ2-3; 9 positions match TRBD2. Germline V gene data show CDR1 as MNHEY and CDR2 as SVGEGT. V shed 8 bases and J 0 bases; nucleotides not matched to a gene: 6. This CDR3 spans 15 amino acids. The CDR3 DNA is TGTGCCAGCGGCCGACTAGCGGTTAGCACAGATACGCAGTATTTT. Translated: CASGRLAVSTDTQYF.

This clonotype was seen repeatedly, ten times or more. The chain's CDR3 is CASSPLGSYEQYF. CDR3 DNA: TGTGCCAGTAGCCCCCTGGGGTCCTACGAGCAGTACTTC. V and J are TRBV19 and TRBJ2-7, with D hard to call. Deletions cut 6 bases from V and 1 base from J, with 10 bases between. Germline loops: CDR1 LNHDA, CDR2 SQIVND (reference sequence). The CDR3 is made up of 13 amino acids.

This clonotype was seen at least ten times. This rearrangement joins TRBV4-3 to TRBJ2-1; TRBD2 aligns across 7 bases. This CDR3 contains 12 residues. The junction had 5 bases not matched to a gene; V was cut back by 0 bases and J by 15 bases. Germline V gives CDR1 LGHNA, CDR2 YSLEER. CDR3 sequence reads: CASSQDGRGPFF. Written as DNA, the CDR3 is TGCGCCAGCAGCCAAGATGGGAGGGGACCGTTCTTC.

This chain joins TRBV7-2 and TRBJ2-7, with D possibly being TRBD1 or TRBD2 (7 bases each). There are 19 residues in the CDR3. V dropped 11 bases and J dropped 7 bases, with 39 bases sitting between them. The germline V gene encodes CDR1 SGHTA and CDR2 FQGNSA. DNA for the CDR3: TGTGCCGGCGGCTTAGACTCACTCGGGAGGACAGGAAAAACTAGAGAGCAGTACTTC. It codes for CAGGLDSLGRTGKTREQYF.

Remarks on this clonotype: A single base separates this from a much larger clone, so it may be a read error. The genes are TRBV28 and TRBJ2-1; 7 bases line up with TRBD2. Per germline, CDR1 MDHEN and CDR2 SYDVKM. CDR3 length: 17 amino acids. CDR3 DNA: TGTGCCAGCAGTCCTAGCGGCCTGGAGGCGTCCTACGATGAGCAGTTCTTC. This translates into CASSPSGLEASYDEQFF.

This clonotype was observed at least ten times. This chain uses TRBV4-1 with TRBJ2-7, with 7 bases aligning to TRBD2. The CDR3 totals 14 residues. The ends lost 3 bases at V and 2 bases at J; junction bases unmatched: 4. Germline V gene data show CDR1 as MGHRA and CDR2 as YSYEKL. This CDR3 reads CASSHPAGAYEQYF. The CDR3 DNA sequence: TGCGCCAGCAGCCATCCCGCGGGGGCCTACGAGCAGTACTTC.

The chain has TRBV29-1 and TRBJ2-1; the match to TRBD1 covers 7 bases. Germline V gives CDR1 SQVTM, CDR2 ANQGSEA. This CDR3 has 13 residues. V trimming: 7 bases; J trimming: 3 bases; junction bases outside the gene matches: 6. The CDR3 sequence is CSAGTEVYNEQFF. The CDR3 DNA is TGCAGCGCTGGGACAGAAGTCTACAATGAGCAGTTCTTC.

The count of this clonotype is one. This may be a read error: a much more frequent sequence differs by one nucleotide. The chain couples TRBV5-5 to TRBJ2-1; D gene unclear. This CDR3 region has 13 residues. V dropped 1 base and J dropped 10 bases, with 12 bases sitting between them. In germline, CDR1 is SGHKS, CDR2 YYEKEE (reference sequence). Here the CDR3 DNA reads TGTGCCAGCAGCTTGCTGCCGGCCTACGAGCAGTTCTTC. Encoded protein: CASSLLPAYEQFF.